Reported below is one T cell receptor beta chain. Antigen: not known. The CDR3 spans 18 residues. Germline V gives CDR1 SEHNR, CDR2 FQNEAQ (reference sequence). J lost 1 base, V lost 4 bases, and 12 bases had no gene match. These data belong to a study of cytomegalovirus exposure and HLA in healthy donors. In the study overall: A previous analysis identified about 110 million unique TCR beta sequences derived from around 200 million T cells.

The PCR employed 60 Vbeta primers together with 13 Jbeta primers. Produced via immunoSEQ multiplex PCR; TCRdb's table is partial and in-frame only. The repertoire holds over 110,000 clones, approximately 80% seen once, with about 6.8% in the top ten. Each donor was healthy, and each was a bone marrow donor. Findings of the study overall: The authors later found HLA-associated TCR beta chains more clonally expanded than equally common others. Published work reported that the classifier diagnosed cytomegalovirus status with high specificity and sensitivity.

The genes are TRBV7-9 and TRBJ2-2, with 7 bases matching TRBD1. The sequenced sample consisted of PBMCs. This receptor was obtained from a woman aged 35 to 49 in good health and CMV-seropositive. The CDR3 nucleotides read TGTGCCAGCAGCTGGATGAAAACAGGGGATCTGAACACCGGGGAGCTGTTTTTT. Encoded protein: CASSWMKTGDLNTGELFF. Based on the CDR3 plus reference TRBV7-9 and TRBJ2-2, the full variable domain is DTGVSQNPRHKITKRGQNVTFRCDPISEHNRLYWYRQTLGQGPEFLTYFQNEAQLEKSRLLSDRFSAERPKGSFSTLEIQRTEQGDSAMYLCASSWMKTGDLNTGELFFGEGSRLTVL.